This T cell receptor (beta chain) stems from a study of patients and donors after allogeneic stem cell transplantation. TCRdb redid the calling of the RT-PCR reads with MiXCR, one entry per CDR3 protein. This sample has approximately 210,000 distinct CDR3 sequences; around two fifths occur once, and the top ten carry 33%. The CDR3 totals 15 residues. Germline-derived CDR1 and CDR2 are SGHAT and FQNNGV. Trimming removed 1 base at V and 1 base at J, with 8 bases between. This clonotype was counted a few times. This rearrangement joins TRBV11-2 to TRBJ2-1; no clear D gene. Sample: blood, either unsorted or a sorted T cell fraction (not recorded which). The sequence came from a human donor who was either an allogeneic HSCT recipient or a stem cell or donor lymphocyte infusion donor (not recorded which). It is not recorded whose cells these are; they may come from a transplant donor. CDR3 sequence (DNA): TGTGCCAGCAGCTTAGGCTTCGAATCCTACAATGAGCAGTTCTTC. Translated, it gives CASSLGFESYNEQFF.